This T cell receptor (beta chain) was observed in a study of shared clonotypes between healthy human individuals. Background on the study: The plates for each donor numbered three CD4 naive, three CD4 memory, two CD8 naive and one CD8 memory.

Using immunoSEQ multiplex PCR, the repertoire was profiled, and TCRdb retains in-frame clones only, with some absent. This table has approximately 110,000 clones, about 72% appearing once. The V gene end was trimmed by 6 bases and the J gene end by 12 bases; junction bases not matched to a gene: 16. The CDR3 is 16 residues long. Germline lookup yields CDR1 MNHEY and CDR2 SMNVEV (reference sequence). Only Caucasian adults living in Nashville, Tennessee made up the donor group. Concerning this clone itself: What it recognizes is unknown.

Overall study findings and caveats: In a few donors, 4.5% to 5.5% of naive CD4 clonotypes appeared in common. Generally, naive subsets came out with larger estimated richness than memory subsets.

The rearrangement uses TRBV27 and TRBJ2-1; 11 nucleotides align to TRBD2. The receptor was isolated from a woman in her 30s in good health. The sample consisted of memory CD8+ T cells sorted from blood. Subset: CD45RO+ cells pooled with CCR7-negative TemRA cells. CDR3 residues: CASRWDSGASGGSQFF. In DNA, the CDR3 is TGTGCCAGCAGATGGGACAGTGGGGCTAGCGGGGGGTCGCAGTTCTTC.